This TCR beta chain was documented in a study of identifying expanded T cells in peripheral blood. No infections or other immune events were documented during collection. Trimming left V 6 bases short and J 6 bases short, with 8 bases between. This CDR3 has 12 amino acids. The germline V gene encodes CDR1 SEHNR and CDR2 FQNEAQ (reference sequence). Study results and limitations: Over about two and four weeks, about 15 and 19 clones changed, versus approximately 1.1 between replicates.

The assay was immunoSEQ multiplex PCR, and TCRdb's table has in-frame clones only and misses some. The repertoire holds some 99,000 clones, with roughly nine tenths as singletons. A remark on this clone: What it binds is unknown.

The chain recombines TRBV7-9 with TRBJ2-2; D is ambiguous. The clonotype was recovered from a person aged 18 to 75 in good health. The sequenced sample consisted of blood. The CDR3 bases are TGTGCCAGCAGGTTCCGAGCCGGGGAGCTGTTTTTT. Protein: CASRFRAGELFF. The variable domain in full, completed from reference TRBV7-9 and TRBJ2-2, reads DTGVSQNPRHKITKRGQNVTFRCDPISEHNRLYWYRQTLGQGPEFLTYFQNEAQLEKSRLLSDRFSAERPKGSFSTLEIQRTEQGDSAMYLCASRFRAGELFFGEGSRLTVL.